Below are 19 T cell receptor beta chains sequenced from a single sample in a study of blood T cell repertoires in COVID-19. The assay was immunoSEQ multiplex PCR, and TCRdb's table has in-frame clones only and misses some. The sample has more than 300,000 clones, 85% to 95% seen once. Sequencing input: PBMCs or T cells enriched from blood (not recorded which). These receptors were obtained from a woman in her 30s who had been exposed to COVID-19.

This chain links TRBV18 with TRBJ1-2; D might be TRBD1 (6 bases). The CDR3 runs to 15 residues. The V gene lost 2 bases and the J gene lost 4 bases, with 14 bases spanning the gap. Germline values: CDR1 KGHSH, CDR2 LQKENI. The CDR3 bases are TGTGCCAGCTCACCAAGATCAGGGGATGGCTATGGCTACACCTTC. The encoded protein is CASSPRSGDGYGYTF.

The chain couples TRBV7-2 to TRBJ2-5, with 8 positions matching TRBD1. Germline values: CDR1 SGHTA, CDR2 FQGNSA. The CDR3 length is 15 residues. J was trimmed by 1 base and V by 1 base; bases with no gene match: 2. The CDR3 loop is CASSLGTGGQETQYF. CDR3 sequence (DNA): TGTGCCAGCAGCTTAGGTACAGGGGGCCAAGAGACCCAGTACTTC.

V usage is TRBV20-1 and J usage is TRBJ1-1; D is unclear. V lost 3 bases to trimming and J lost 2 bases, with 13 bases between them. This CDR3 is built from 14 residues. Germline V lookup: CDR1 DFQATT, CDR2 SNEGSKA (reference sequence). The CDR3 protein is CSASFLQRNTEAFF. Here the CDR3 DNA reads TGCAGTGCTAGTTTCTTGCAGCGCAACACTGAAGCTTTCTTT.

The V call is TRBV10-3, the J call TRBJ2-3; TRBD1 might be the D (6 bases). CDR1 is ENHRY, CDR2 SYGVKD, per germline. The CDR3 loop spans 12 amino acids. The V end was cut by 7 bases, the J end by 5 bases, with 10 bases between. This chain's CDR3 is CAIKSTGDTQYF. The CDR3 bases are TGTGCCATCAAATCGACAGGAGATACGCAGTATTTT.

V is TRBV5-5 and J is TRBJ1-1, with no clear D. This CDR3 spans 12 amino acids. V gave up 4 bases and J gave up 4 bases, with 8 bases separating them. Germline CDR1 SGHKS, CDR2 YYEKEE (reference sequence). The chain's CDR3 is CASSTALTEAFF. In DNA form, the CDR3 reads TGTGCCAGCAGCACTGCCCTCACTGAAGCTTTCTTT.

V is TRBV19 and J is TRBJ1-1; D possibly corresponds to TRBD1 (5 bases). The V end lost 8 bases, the J end lost 7 bases, and 11 bases lay between the germline ends. In germline, CDR1 is LNHDA, CDR2 SQIVND (reference sequence). CDR3 length equals 11 residues. The CDR3 coding sequence is TGTGCCAGTTGGGACTCCAATGAAGCTTTCTTT. Translating gives CASWDSNEAFF.

The J gene is TRBJ1-5, the V gene TRBV11-2; 7 bases line up with TRBD1. J lost 4 bases, V lost 0 bases, and 3 bases had no gene match. Germline V lookup: CDR1 SGHAT, CDR2 FQNNGV. The CDR3 covers 15 residues. The CDR3 reads CASSLDLTGNQPQHF. CDR3 in DNA: TGTGCCAGCAGCTTAGATTTGACAGGGAATCAGCCCCAGCATTTT. The full variable domain, with the rest looked up from reference TRBV11-2 and TRBJ1-5, is EAGVAQSPRYKIIEKRQSVAFWCNPISGHATLYWYQQILGQGPKLLIQFQNNGVVDDSQLPKDRFSAERLKGVDSTLKIQPAKLEDSAVYLCASSLDLTGNQPQHFGDGTRLSIL.

This clone has a handful of counts. The CDR3 sequence is CASSYRAVDTQYF. CDR3 sequence (DNA): TGTGCCAGCAGTTACAGGGCGGTAGATACGCAGTATTTT. The V and J genes are TRBV27 and TRBJ2-3, with D perhaps TRBD1 (6 bases). Looked up from germline, CDR1 is MNHEY and CDR2 is SMNVEV (reference sequence). V was cut by 4 bases and J by 5 bases, with 10 bases left in between. The CDR3 runs 13 residues.

This clone has a handful of counts. The chain uses TRBV5-1 and TRBJ1-1, with TRBD1 identical over 10 bases. CDR3 length: 15 amino acids. CDR1 is SGHRS, CDR2 YFSETQ, per germline. The J segment lost 5 bases and the V segment lost 6 bases, leaving 10 bases of the junction unmatched. The chain's CDR3 is CASIPGQGDWTEAFF. The CDR3 DNA reads TGCGCCAGCATCCCTGGACAGGGGGATTGGACTGAAGCTTTCTTT.

The table lists this clone with a count of one. The chain is built from TRBV7-3 and TRBJ2-2, with 9 nucleotides matching TRBD1. From germline, CDR1 is SGHTA and CDR2 FQGTGA. CDR3 size: 18 residues. J gave up 2 bases and V 5 bases, and 12 bases lay outside the gene matches. CDR3 in amino acids: CASSLHTGGGGNTGELFF. The CDR3 nucleotides read TGTGCCAGCAGCCTCCACACAGGGGGCGGGGGTAACACCGGGGAGCTGTTTTTT. The whole variable domain, remainder taken from reference TRBV7-3 and TRBJ2-2, is GAGVSQTPSNKVTEKGKYVELRCDPISGHTALYWYRQSLGQGPEFLIYFQGTGAADDSGLPNDRFFAVRPEGSVSTLKIQRTERGDSAVYLCASSLHTGGGGNTGELFFGEGSRLTVL.

The chain is built from TRBV27 and TRBJ2-6; TRBD1 aligns across 11 bases. V was clipped by 4 bases and J by 4 bases; unmatched bases: 6. The germline gives CDR1 MNHEY, CDR2 SMNVEV (reference sequence). This CDR3 region has 17 residues. CDR3 DNA: TGTGCCAGCAGTTCAGGGGACAGGGGGTGGGGGGCCAACGTCCTGACTTTC. This translates into CASSSGDRGWGANVLTF.

The rearrangement joins TRBV10-3 to TRBJ1-1, with D hard to call. CDR3 length: 15 residues. Germline V lookup: CDR1 ENHRY, CDR2 SYGVKD. With 6 bases removed from V and 0 bases from J, the gap between germline ends came to 14 bases. CDR3 in amino acids: CAIREQSLMNTEAFF. The CDR3 DNA reads as TGTGCCATCAGGGAACAGTCTCTTATGAACACTGAAGCTTTCTTT.

The chain carries TRBV21-1 and TRBJ1-6. TRBV21-1 is annotated as a pseudogene. The CDR3 consists of 16 residues. CDR3 in amino acids: CASSKMEGGVNSPLHF. In DNA, the CDR3 is TGTGCCAGCAGCAAAATGGAAGGGGGGGTTAATTCACCCCTCCACTTT.

This chain links TRBV30 with TRBJ1-5; possible D gene TRBD1, 5 bases. The germline CDR1 and CDR2 sequences are GTSNPN and SVGIG (reference sequence). The CDR3 spans 13 residues. V lost 2 bases, J lost 6 bases, and 11 bases lay in between. The CDR3: CAWSLQVGQPQHF. CDR3 DNA: TGTGCCTGGAGTTTACAGGTGGGTCAGCCCCAGCATTTT.

The chain has TRBV7-8 and TRBJ1-6; D not resolved. V lost 7 bases, J lost 0 bases, and 10 bases lay in between. The CDR3 is 15 amino acids. The germline V gene encodes CDR1 SGHVS and CDR2 FQNEAQ. Written as DNA, the CDR3 is TGTGCCAGCACCCAACAGAGCTCCTATAATTCACCCCTCCACTTT. Amino acids: CASTQQSSYNSPLHF.

DNA for the CDR3: TGTGCCAGCAGCCGATTACAGGGGAACTATGGCTACACCTTC. Amino acid sequence: CASSRLQGNYGYTF. The chain combines TRBV2 with TRBJ1-2; TRBD1 matches at 7 bases. Germline trimming cut 6 bases from V and 2 bases from J; bases unmatched to any gene: 6. The CDR3 consists of 14 residues. Germline CDR1 is SNHLY and CDR2 is FYNNEI.

The chain employs TRBV5-1 and TRBJ1-2, with 9 bases that match TRBD1. This CDR3 is built from 15 residues. The V gene's germline CDR1 is SGHRS and CDR2 YFSETQ. The V segment lost 2 bases and the J segment 6 bases; nucleotides outside the gene matches: 8. The CDR3 sequence: CASSFTGGEGHGYTF. The CDR3 nucleotides are TGCGCCAGCAGCTTTACAGGGGGCGAGGGACATGGCTACACCTTC. Complete variable domain (other parts from reference TRBV5-1 and TRBJ1-2): KAGVTQTPRYLIKTRGQQVTLSCSPISGHRSVSWYQQTPGQGLQFLFEYFSETQRNKGNFPGRFSGRQFSNSRSEMNVSTLELGDSALYLCASSFTGGEGHGYTFGSGTRLTVV.

The genes are TRBV21-1 and TRBJ1-6; whether TRBD1, the table's D call, matches the DNA was not checked. TRBV21-1 is annotated as a pseudogene. The CDR3 is 14 amino acids. The CDR3 nucleotides read TGTGCCACACAAGAGGGGACAGGAAATTCACCCCTCCACTTT. This encodes CATQEGTGNSPLHF.

The V call is TRBV2, the J call TRBJ2-3, with 8 bases aligning to TRBD2. This CDR3 spans 14 amino acids. V was pared by 6 bases and J by 8 bases, with 10 bases of the junction left unmatched. Germline V gives CDR1 SNHLY, CDR2 FYNNEI. Here the CDR3 DNA reads TGTGCCAGCAGCGGCCCCCGCCGGGGGGGTACGCAGTATTTT. Translating gives CASSGPRRGGTQYF.